This note documents a single TCR beta chain sequence. The CDR3 spans 16 residues. Unmatched junction bases numbered 8, after V lost 5 bases and J lost 0 bases. Germline CDR1 reads LNHDA; CDR2 reads SQIVND (reference sequence). This sample is drawn from a study of blood T cell repertoires in COVID-19. On the study more broadly: Samples representing acute and convalescent COVID-19 were sourced from the United States, Italy and Spain. PBMCs, B-cell-depleted T cells, or T cells provided the cDNA or gDNA that made up the material.

Under the authors' procedure: Quantification of nucleated cells was approximated via reference gene primer amplification. TCRdb keeps only in-frame clones here, not all; method: immunoSEQ multiplex PCR. D and trimming come from the DNA, and the V and J calls and clone size come from that table. The sample gives about 80,000 clones, about 80% of which show up once; 9.5% to 15% is in the top ten. The genes are TRBV19 and TRBJ1-2, with TRBD1 identical over 8 bases. This sequence was found in a woman aged 40 to 55 with active or convalescent COVID-19. The sequenced sample consisted of peripheral blood. The CDR3 is CASSADRGLSNYGYTF. CDR3 nucleotide sequence: TGTGCCAGTAGTGCCGACAGGGGTCTATCTAACTATGGCTACACCTTC.